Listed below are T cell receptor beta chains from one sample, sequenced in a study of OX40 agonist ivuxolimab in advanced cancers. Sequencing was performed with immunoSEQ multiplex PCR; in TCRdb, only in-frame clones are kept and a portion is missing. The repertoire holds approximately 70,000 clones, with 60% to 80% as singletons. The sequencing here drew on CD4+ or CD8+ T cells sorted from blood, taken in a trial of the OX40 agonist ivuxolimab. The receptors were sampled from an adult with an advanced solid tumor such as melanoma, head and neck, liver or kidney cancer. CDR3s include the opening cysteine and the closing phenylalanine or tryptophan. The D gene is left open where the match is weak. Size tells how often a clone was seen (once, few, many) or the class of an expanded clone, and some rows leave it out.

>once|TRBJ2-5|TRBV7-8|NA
TGTGCCAGCAGCTTGCAGACTGACGAGGAGACCCAGTACTTC
CASSLQTDEETQYF
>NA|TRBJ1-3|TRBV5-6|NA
TGTGCCAGCAGCCCTACGGGTGGCCCATCTGGAAACACCATATATTTT
CASSPTGGPSGNTIYF
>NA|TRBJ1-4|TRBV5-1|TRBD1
TGCGCCAGCAGCTCGGGACAGGGAGATAATGAAAAACTGTTTTTT
CASSSGQGDNEKLFF
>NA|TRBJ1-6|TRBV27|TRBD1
TGTGCCAGCAGCCCCAGGGGGTTCGGGGCCGCTGGGTCACCCCTCCACTTT
CASSPRGFGAAGSPLHF
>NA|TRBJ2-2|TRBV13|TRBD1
TGTGCCAGCAGCCTAAGGAAAAATGCAGGGGGCACCGGGGAGCTGTTTTTT
CASSLRKNAGGTGELFF
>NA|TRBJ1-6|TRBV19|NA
TGTGCCAGTAGTCTTCGACAGAACTATAATTCACCCCTCCACTTT
CASSLRQNYNSPLHF
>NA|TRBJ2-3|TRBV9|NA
TGTGCCAGCAGCGTAGGCCTGCTCGGCACAGATACGCAGTATTTT
CASSVGLLGTDTQYF
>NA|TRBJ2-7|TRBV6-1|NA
TGTGCCAGCAGTGACGAACCCCAGACAGGACGCGAGCAGTACTTC
CASSDEPQTGREQYF
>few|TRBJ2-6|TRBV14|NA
TGTGCCAGCAGCCAAACGACTGATCGACTGACTGGGGCCAACGTCCTGACTTTC
CASSQTTDRLTGANVLTF
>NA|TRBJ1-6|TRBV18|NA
TGTGCCAGCTCACCCGCGTCCTATAATTCACCCCTCCACTTT
CASSPASYNSPLHF
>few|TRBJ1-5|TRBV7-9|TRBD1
TGTGCCAGCAGCGCAGACGGGACAGCTAATCAGCCCCAGCATTTT
CASSADGTANQPQHF
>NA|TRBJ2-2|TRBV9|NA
TGTGCCAGCAGCGCCCCAGGAGTGAACACCGGGGAGCTGTTTTTT
CASSAPGVNTGELFF
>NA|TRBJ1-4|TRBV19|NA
TGTGCCGCGAGACCCTCTGCAACTAATGAAAAACTGTTTTTT
CAARPSATNEKLFF
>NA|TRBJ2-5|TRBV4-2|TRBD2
TGTGCCAGCAGCCAAGGGGGAGATCGGCCTAGCGGGGTCGGAAAAGAGACCCAGTACTTC
CASSQGGDRPSGVGKETQYF
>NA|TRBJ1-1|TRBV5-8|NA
TGTGCCAGCCGGGATAATTCACACTGGAACACTGAAGCTTTCTTT
CASRDNSHWNTEAFF
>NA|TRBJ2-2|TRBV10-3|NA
TGTGCCATCAGACTTTCACGGGACACCGGGGAGCTGTTTTTT
CAIRLSRDTGELFF
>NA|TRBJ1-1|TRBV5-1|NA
TGCGCCAGCAGCTTGGGGGGTTTCGAGAAGAAAGCTTTCTTT
CASSLGGFEKKAFF
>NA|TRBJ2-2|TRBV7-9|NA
TGTGCCAGCTCAAGGAACACCGGGGAGCTGTTTTTT
CASSRNTGELFF
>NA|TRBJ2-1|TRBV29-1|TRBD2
TGCAGCGAAAACGCCCTAGCGGGAGTCCCCTACAATGAGCAGTTCTTC
CSENALAGVPYNEQFF
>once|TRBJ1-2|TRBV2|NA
TGTGCCAGCAGGACCCGGGGCAGGGCCTATGGCTACACCTTC
CASRTRGRAYGYTF
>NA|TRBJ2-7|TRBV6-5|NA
TGTGCCAGCAGGCCGTCGGGCGACTCCTACGAGCAGTACTTC
CASRPSGDSYEQYF
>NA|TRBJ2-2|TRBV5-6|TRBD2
TGTGCCAGCATCCTAGCGGGAGGTTCCACCGGGGAGCTGTTTTTT
CASILAGGSTGELFF
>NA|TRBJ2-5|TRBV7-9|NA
TGTGCCAGCAGCTTGCCCTCTTCGGGGGAGACCCAGTACTTC
CASSLPSSGETQYF
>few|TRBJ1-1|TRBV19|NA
TGTGCCAGTAGTACAGGACTGGGCACTGAAGCTTTCTTT
CASSTGLGTEAFF
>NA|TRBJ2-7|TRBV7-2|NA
TGTGCCAGCGAAATAAGGAGCTCCTACGAGCAGTACTTC
CASEIRSSYEQYF
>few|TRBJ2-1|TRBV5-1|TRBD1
TGCGCCAGCAGCAGGGGACAGGGGGGTGAGCAGTTCTTC
CASSRGQGGEQFF
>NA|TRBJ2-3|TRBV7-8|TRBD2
TGTGCCAGCAGCTCCCCCTGGACTAGCGGGGAGGTCACAGATACGCAGTATTTT
CASSSPWTSGEVTDTQYF
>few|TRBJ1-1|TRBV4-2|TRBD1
TGTGCCAGCAGCCAACCCGACAGGGCGGACACTGAAGCTTTCTTT
CASSQPDRADTEAFF
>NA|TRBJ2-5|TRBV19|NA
TGTGCCAGTAGCCCGACAGGCCAAGAGACCCAGTACTTC
CASSPTGQETQYF
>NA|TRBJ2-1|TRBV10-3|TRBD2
TGTGCCATCAGTGGGGCTAGCGGGGGGGTGTCCTACAATGAGCAGTTCTTC
CAISGASGGVSYNEQFF
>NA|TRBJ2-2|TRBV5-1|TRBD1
TGCGCCAGCAGCTGGGACAGTAACACCGGGGAGCTGTTTTTT
CASSWDSNTGELFF
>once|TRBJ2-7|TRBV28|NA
TGTGCCAGCAGTTTTGGTTATCGGGCCCTGGAGGGCTACGAGCAGTACTTC
CASSFGYRALEGYEQYF